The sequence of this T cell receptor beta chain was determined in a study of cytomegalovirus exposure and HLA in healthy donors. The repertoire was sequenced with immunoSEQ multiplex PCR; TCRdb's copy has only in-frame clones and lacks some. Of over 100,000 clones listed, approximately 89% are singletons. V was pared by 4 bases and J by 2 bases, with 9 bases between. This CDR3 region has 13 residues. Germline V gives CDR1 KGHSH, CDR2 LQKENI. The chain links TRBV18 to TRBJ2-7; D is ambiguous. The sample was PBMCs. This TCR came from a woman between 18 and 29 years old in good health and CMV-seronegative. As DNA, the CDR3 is TGTGCCAGCTCACTCATGGAGACCTACGAGCAGTACTTC. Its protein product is CASSLMETYEQYF.